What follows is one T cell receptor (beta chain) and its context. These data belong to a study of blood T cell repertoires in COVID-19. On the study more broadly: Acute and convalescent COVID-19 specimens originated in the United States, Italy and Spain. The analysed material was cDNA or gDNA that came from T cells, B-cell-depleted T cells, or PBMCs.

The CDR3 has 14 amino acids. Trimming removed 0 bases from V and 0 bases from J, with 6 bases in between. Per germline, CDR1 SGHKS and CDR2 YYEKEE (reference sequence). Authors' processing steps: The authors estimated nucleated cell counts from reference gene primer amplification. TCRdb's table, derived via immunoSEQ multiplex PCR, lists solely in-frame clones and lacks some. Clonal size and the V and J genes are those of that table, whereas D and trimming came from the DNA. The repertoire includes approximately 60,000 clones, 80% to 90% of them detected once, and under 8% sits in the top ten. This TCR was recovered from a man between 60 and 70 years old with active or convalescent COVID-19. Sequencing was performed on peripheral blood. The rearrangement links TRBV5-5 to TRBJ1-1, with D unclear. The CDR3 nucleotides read TGTGCCAGCAGCTTGGCACAGATGAACACTGAAGCTTTCTTT. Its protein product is CASSLAQMNTEAFF.